This T cell receptor (beta chain) was retrieved from a study of shared clonotypes between healthy human individuals. Study as a whole: Each donor's CD4 naive and CD4 memory cells filled three plates apiece, CD8 naive two, and CD8 memory one. Study results and limitations: The authors expected sequencing depth to affect clonotype sharing among donors. In four donors, about 5% of naive CD4 clonotypes appeared in common.

This table comes from immunoSEQ multiplex PCR, and its TCRdb copy is limited to in-frame clones, with some not included. The sample holds some 2,100,000 clones, approximately 94% seen once. This clone appeared a few times. What it binds is unknown. The naive CD8 population came from CD45RO-negative cells selected for CCR7, without terminally differentiated effector memory CD45RA+ cells. Recent acute infections and vaccinations were absent in the healthy HIV-negative adult donors. Germline assignment: CDR1 MNHEY and CDR2 SMNVEV (reference sequence). The CDR3 runs to 13 residues. Trimming stripped 8 bases from V and 1 base from J, with 8 bases between.

This sequence joins TRBV27 and TRBJ2-2, with a tentative D call TRBD2 (6 bases). Input material: naive CD8+ T cells from PBMCs. The sequence came from a man younger than 30 in good health. Some clones in this sample may be carry-over from other donors' samples. The CDR3 reads CASEEGNTGELFF. The CDR3, as DNA: TGTGCCAGCGAGGAGGGGAACACCGGGGAGCTGTTTTTT.